This TCR beta chain emerged from a study of T cells after yellow fever vaccination. In the study overall: Each low-cell-number fraction was prepared by means of SMART-Seq v4 Ultra Low Input. The study's findings and limits: Weaker, the secondary response peaked sooner, at day 5 versus 15. Most clones from primary vaccination resurfaced after the booster (around 97% CD4, around 91% CD8).

Universal primer sites and UMIs were introduced during 5'RACE template-switching synthesis of TCR cDNA. Via MiXCR, TCRdb re-called the 5' RACE reads, giving one row per CDR3 protein. This sample carries around 310,000 distinct CDR3 sequences, around 4.5% of them seen once, and the ten largest clones take roughly a fifth. CDR1 is SGHVS and CDR2 is FQNEAQ in the germline V gene. The CDR3 totals 15 residues. J was trimmed by 4 bases and V by 2 bases; bases with no gene match: 6. This clonotype was observed a handful of times. Its antigen is undetermined. This clonotype originated in a young man who received the YFV17D yellow fever vaccine. The chain combines TRBV7-8 with TRBJ2-3, with 7 bases lining up with TRBD2. The sequencing here drew on PBMCs, taken 15 days after the yellow fever booster vaccination. The CDR3 protein is CASSLRPGGPDTQYF. CDR3 nucleotides: TGTGCCAGCAGCTTACGGCCGGGAGGCCCAGATACGCAGTATTTT.